This T cell receptor (beta chain) was sequenced for a study of cytomegalovirus exposure and HLA in healthy donors. Turning to the study itself: One earlier analysis, a look at about 179 million T cells, found some 110 million unique TCR beta sequences. Overall study findings and caveats: In the analysis, some V segments, TRBV6-2 and TRBV6-3 included, were excluded as indistinguishable.

No CMV serostatus was recorded for this donor. Regarding this clone: Its antigen remains unidentified.

The germline CDR1 and CDR2 sequences are SGHTA and FQGNSA. This CDR3 spans 15 amino acids. J gave up 5 bases and V 5 bases, and 8 bases lay outside the gene matches. 13 Jbeta primers and 60 Vbeta primers were used for the PCR. Data came from immunoSEQ multiplex PCR; TCRdb stores just in-frame clones and leaves some out. Among roughly 130,000 clones listed, approximately 78% were seen once. Sequenced material: PBMCs. The chain links TRBV7-2 to TRBJ2-3, with 9 positions matching TRBD1. This receptor was taken from a human donor in good health. The CDR3 region has the DNA TGTGCCAGCAGCACCGGGACAGGGTTTGGAGATACGCAGTATTTT. Translating it yields CASSTGTGFGDTQYF.